This T cell receptor beta chain comes out of a study of shared clonotypes between healthy human individuals. Remarks on this clone: What it recognizes is unknown.

Libraries were prepared by immunoSEQ multiplex PCR; TCRdb keeps only in-frame clonotypes and omits some of them. The data show 2,100,000 or so clones, nearly 97% seen once. Findings of the study overall: The study generally estimated greater richness for naive than memory subsets.

Caucasian adults residing in Nashville, Tennessee made up all the donors. Sample: naive CD4+ T cells sorted from blood. Indicated subset: CD45RA+ positively selected. The sequence came from a man aged 18 to 35 in good health.

CDR3 sequence reads: CASSLWGQSGNTIYF. The CDR3 DNA reads TGTGCCAGCAGCTTATGGGGGCAATCTGGAAACACCATATATTTT. The V gene is TRBV7-9, the J gene TRBJ1-3, with D possibly TRBD1 on 6 matching bases. The V end lost 2 bases, the J end lost 1 base, and 9 bases lay between the germline ends. The CDR3 has 15 residues. CDR1 and CDR2 (germline): SEHNR, FQNEAQ (reference sequence).